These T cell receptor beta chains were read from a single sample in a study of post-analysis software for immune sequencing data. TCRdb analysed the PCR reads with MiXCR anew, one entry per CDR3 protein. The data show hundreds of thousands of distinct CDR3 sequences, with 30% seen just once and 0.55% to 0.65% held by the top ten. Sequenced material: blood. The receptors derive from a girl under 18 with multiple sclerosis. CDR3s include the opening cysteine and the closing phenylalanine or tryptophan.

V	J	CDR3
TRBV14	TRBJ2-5	CASSQSDRPGETQYF
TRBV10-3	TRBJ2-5	CAIRQGLPGETQYF
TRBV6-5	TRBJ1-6	CASKRSAIRPLHF
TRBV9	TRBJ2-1	CASSGRTTGSSYNEQFF
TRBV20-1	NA	CSARVKGPYNGQYF
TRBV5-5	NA	CASSLAASGYEQYF
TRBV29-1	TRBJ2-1	CSVEGGVGMYNEQFF
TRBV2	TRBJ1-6	CASTLAGNRNSPLHF
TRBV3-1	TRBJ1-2	CASSPARIYGYTF
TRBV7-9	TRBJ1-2	CASSPRGAQQGGYTF
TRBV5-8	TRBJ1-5	CASSLGRLGRNQPQHF
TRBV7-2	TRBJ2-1	CASSLMQTYNEQFF
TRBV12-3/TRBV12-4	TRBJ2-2	CASRIAGPGTGELFF
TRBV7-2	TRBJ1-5	CASSLPAQPQHF
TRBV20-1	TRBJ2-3	CSARADPTYTQYF
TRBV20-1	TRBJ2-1	CSARDQIGYEQFF
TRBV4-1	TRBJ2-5	CASSHPTGQTEETQYF
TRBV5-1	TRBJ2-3	CASRVTGQRTDTQYF
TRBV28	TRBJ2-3	CASSFGSSDTQYF
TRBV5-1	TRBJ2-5	CASSSGLGEQETQYF